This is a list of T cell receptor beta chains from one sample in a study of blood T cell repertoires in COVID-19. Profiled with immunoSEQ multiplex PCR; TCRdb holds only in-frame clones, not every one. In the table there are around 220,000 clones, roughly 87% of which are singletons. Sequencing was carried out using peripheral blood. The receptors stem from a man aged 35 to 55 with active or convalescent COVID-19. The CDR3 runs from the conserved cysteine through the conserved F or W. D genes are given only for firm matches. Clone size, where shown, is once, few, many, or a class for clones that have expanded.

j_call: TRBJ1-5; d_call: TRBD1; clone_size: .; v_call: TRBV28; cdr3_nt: TGTGCCAGCAGTTCCGACAGGGGGGACGTGGACAATCAGCCCCAGCATTTT; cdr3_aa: CASSSDRGDVDNQPQHF
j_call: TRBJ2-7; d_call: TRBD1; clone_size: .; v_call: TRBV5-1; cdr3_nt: TGCGCCAGCAGCTTGGAGGGGACAGGGTCTTCCGAGCAGTACTTC; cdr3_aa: CASSLEGTGSSEQYF
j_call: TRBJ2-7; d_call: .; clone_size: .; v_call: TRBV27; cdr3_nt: TGTGCCAGCAGTTTAGCTGGGGGGTACGAGCAGTACTTC; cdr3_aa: CASSLAGGYEQYF
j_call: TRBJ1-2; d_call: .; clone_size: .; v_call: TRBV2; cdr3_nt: TGTGCCAGCAGTGGAAAAGGGGAATTGAATGGCTACACCTTC; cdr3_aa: CASSGKGELNGYTF
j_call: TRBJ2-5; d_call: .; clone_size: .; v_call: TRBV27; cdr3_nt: TGTGCCAGCAGTCTAACTTCGACAGACCAAGAGACCCAGTACTTC; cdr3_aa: CASSLTSTDQETQYF
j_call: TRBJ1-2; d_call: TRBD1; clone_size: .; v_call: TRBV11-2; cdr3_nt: TGTGCCAGCAGCCCTCGACAGGGGGGTGGCTACACCTTC; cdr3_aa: CASSPRQGGGYTF
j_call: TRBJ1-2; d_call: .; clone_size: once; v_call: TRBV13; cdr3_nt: TGTGCCAGCAGCTTAGTGGCAAGTCCCTATGGCTACACCTTC; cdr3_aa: CASSLVASPYGYTF
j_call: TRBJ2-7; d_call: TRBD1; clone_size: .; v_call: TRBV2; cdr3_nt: TGTGCCAGCAGCCCCCGGGGACAGGGCTACGAGCAGTACTTC; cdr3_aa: CASSPRGQGYEQYF
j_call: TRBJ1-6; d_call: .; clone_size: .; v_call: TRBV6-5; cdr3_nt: TGTGCCAGCAGAGAGACTCCTAATTCACCCCTCCACTTT; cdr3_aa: CASRETPNSPLHF
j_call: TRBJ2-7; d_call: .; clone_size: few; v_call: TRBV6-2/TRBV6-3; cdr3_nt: TGTGCCAGCAGTTACCTGGGACAATTCAGCTCCTACGAGCAGTACTTC; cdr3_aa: CASSYLGQFSSYEQYF
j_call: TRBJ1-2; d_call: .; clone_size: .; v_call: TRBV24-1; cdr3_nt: TGTGCCACCAGTGGTGGGCAGGTGCCCTACACCTTC; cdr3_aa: CATSGGQVPYTF
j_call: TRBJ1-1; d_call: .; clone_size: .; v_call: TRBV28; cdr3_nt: TGTGCCAGCACCATTAGGGGCCCGAACACTGAAGCTTTCTTT; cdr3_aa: CASTIRGPNTEAFF
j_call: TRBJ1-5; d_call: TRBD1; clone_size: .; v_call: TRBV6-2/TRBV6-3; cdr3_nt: TGTGCCAGCAGCATTGACAGGGTAGGTGGCAATCAGCCCCAGCATTTT; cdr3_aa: CASSIDRVGGNQPQHF
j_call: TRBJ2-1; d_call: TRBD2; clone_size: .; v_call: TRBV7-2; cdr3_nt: TGTGCCAGCAGCCTGGGACTAGCGGGGGATAATGAGCAGTTCTTC; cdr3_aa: CASSLGLAGDNEQFF
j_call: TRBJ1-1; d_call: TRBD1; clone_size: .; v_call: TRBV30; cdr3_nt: TGTGCCTGGAGTGGACAGGGGTTGGACGTCACTGAAGCTTTCTTT; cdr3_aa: CAWSGQGLDVTEAFF
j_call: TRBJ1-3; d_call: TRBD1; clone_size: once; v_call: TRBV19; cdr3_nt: TGTGCCAGTAGTCTGCTCCCCCGGGACAGGGCCTACTCTGGAAACACCATATATTTT; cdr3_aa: CASSLLPRDRAYSGNTIYF
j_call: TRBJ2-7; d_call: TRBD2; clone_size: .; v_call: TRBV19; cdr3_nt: TGTGCCAGTAGTATCGGACTAGCGGGGGCCTACGAGCAGTACTTC; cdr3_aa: CASSIGLAGAYEQYF
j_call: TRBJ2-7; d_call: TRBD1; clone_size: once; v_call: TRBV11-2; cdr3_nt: TGTGCCAGCAGCTTTACCGGGACAGGGGGCTACGAGCAGTACTTC; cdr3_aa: CASSFTGTGGYEQYF
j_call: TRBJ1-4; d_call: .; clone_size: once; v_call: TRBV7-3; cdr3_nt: TGTGCCAGCAGCCCGAATGTGGGCGAAAAACTGTTTTTT; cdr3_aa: CASSPNVGEKLFF
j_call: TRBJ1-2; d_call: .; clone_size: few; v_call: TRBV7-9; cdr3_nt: TGTGCCAGCGGCTCACGAGCGGTGGGCTACACCTTC; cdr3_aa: CASGSRAVGYTF
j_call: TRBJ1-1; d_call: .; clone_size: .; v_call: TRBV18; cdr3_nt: TGTGCCAGCTCATCGGGACAGAACACTGAAGCTTTCTTT; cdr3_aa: CASSSGQNTEAFF
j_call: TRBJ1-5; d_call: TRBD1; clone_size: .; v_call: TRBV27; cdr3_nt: TGTGCCAGCAGTTCAAACAGGGGGCGCGTGCCCCAGCATTTT; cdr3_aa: CASSSNRGRVPQHF